These T cell receptor beta chains were read from a single sample in a study of cytomegalovirus exposure and HLA in healthy donors. Using immunoSEQ multiplex PCR, the repertoire was profiled, and TCRdb retains in-frame clones only, with some absent. The sample records some 180,000 clones, around 80% being singletons. The sample consisted of PBMCs. These receptors came from a girl aged 10 to 17 in good health and CMV-seropositive. Both conserved end residues are part of each CDR3. D genes are given only for firm matches. For some rows the clone size is stated as once, few or many, or as a class when expanded; others skip it.

TRBV30	TRBJ1-5	.	.	TGTGCCTGGACCCCAAAGGGGCTTAGGTATCAGCCCCAGCATTTT	CAWTPKGLRYQPQHF
TRBV4-1	TRBJ2-1	.	few	TGCGCCAGCAGCCAGCGGCTAACGGCCAACAATGAGCAGTTCTTC	CASSQRLTANNEQFF
TRBV18	TRBJ1-5	.	few	TGTGCCAGCTCACCACCCGGGGGAGGGCCCCAGCATTTT	CASSPPGGGPQHF
TRBV4-1	TRBJ2-1	TRBD2	.	TGCGCCAGCAGCCAAGACCCACCTAGGACTAGCGGGAGATACAATGAGCAGTTCTTC	CASSQDPPRTSGRYNEQFF
TRBV20-1	TRBJ2-5	TRBD1	.	TGCAGTGCTGACAGGGGCCAGACCCAGTACTTC	CSADRGQTQYF
TRBV19	TRBJ1-1	.	.	TGTGCCAGTAGTAACGCAGGGTGGAACACTGAAGCTTTCTTT	CASSNAGWNTEAFF
TRBV5-5	TRBJ1-5	TRBD1	.	TGTGCCAGCAGCTTGTGGAGGACAGGGGGCATATTTCAGCCCCAGCATTTT	CASSLWRTGGIFQPQHF
TRBV10-1	TRBJ1-2	.	once	TGCGCCAGCAGTTCTGGACATGCAGCTAACTATGGCTACACCTTC	CASSSGHAANYGYTF
TRBV6-5	TRBJ2-5	TRBD2	.	TGTGCCAGCAGTTTACTAGCGGGAGGGTTCCAAGAGACCCAGTACTTC	CASSLLAGGFQETQYF
TRBV27	TRBJ1-2	.	few	TGTGCCAGCAGTCTAGGTGGAGGGAGGAGAATTGGCTACACCTTC	CASSLGGGRRIGYTF
TRBV27	TRBJ2-7	TRBD2	.	TGTGCCAGCAGTTTAGGGTCTAGCGGGATCCTAGAGCAGTACTTC	CASSLGSSGILEQYF
TRBV6-5	TRBJ2-3	TRBD2	.	TGTGCCAGCAGTTACTCGAACGGGGGGGCAGATACGCAGTATTTT	CASSYSNGGADTQYF
TRBV6-6	TRBJ1-5	.	few	TGTGCCAGCACTCAGGGGCGGGCCAGGAATCAGCCCCAGCATTTT	CASTQGRARNQPQHF
TRBV5-1	TRBJ2-7	.	.	TGCGCCAGCAGCCAAAACTACGAGCAGTACTTC	CASSQNYEQYF
TRBV29-1	TRBJ2-1	TRBD1	.	TGCAGCTCATTCGACAGGGGACCCTACAATGAGCAGTTCTTC	CSSFDRGPYNEQFF
TRBV27	TRBJ2-7	.	.	TGTGCCAGCAGTTCCCAGTCCGAGCAGTACTTC	CASSSQSEQYF
TRBV5-1	TRBJ1-2	TRBD1	.	TGCGCCAGCAGCCTTAACGGACAGGGAGACTATGGCTACACCTTC	CASSLNGQGDYGYTF
TRBV29-1	TRBJ1-4	.	.	TGCAGCGCGCGGGATCCGACTAATGAAAAACTGTTTTTT	CSARDPTNEKLFF
TRBV25-1	TRBJ2-5	TRBD1	.	TGTGCCACCAAAGGCGGGACAGGGGCAGAGACCCAGTACTTC	CATKGGTGAETQYF
TRBV29-1	TRBJ2-1	.	.	TGCAGCTCAGCAGGGGTAGACTCCTACAATGAGCAGTTCTTC	CSSAGVDSYNEQFF
TRBV5-8	TRBJ2-7	TRBD2	.	TGTGCCAGCATCCCTCTCGGGACTAGTCGTCCCTACGAGCAGTACTTC	CASIPLGTSRPYEQYF
TRBV2	TRBJ2-1	.	.	TGTGCCAGCAGTGTAGTGGGAGTCTCCTACAATGAGCAGTTCTTC	CASSVVGVSYNEQFF
TRBV7-2	TRBJ2-5	.	few	TGTGCCAGCAGCCCTTATGGGGCTATCCTTACAGAGACCCAGTACTTC	CASSPYGAILTETQYF
TRBV6-6	TRBJ2-6	.	.	TGTGCCAGCAGATTCGGACAGAGCTCTGGGGCCAACGTCCTGACTTTC	CASRFGQSSGANVLTF
TRBV18	TRBJ2-2	.	few	TGTGCCAGCTCTGTCTCCGGGGAGCTGTTTTTT	CASSVSGELFF
TRBV4-2	TRBJ2-1	.	.	TGTGCCAGCAGCCTTTTTAGCGGAGTGTACAATGAGCAGTTCTTC	CASSLFSGVYNEQFF
TRBV29-1	TRBJ2-1	.	.	TGCAGCGTTGTTATTTCGGGGTTAGTCGTCTTC	CSVVISGLVVF
TRBV11-2	TRBJ2-3	.	.	TGTGCCAGCAGCTCGTTTGATACGCAGTATTTT	CASSSFDTQYF
TRBV7-8	TRBJ2-1	TRBD2	.	TGTGCCAGCAGCTTTTTGACTAGCGGGAGCTTAGTTGAGCAGTTCTTC	CASSFLTSGSLVEQFF
TRBV11-2	TRBJ2-7	.	.	TGTGCCAGCAGCTTCCGGGTCACCTACGAGCAGTACTTC	CASSFRVTYEQYF
TRBV5-1	TRBJ2-7	.	.	TGCGCCAGCAGCTTGGGTGTTGGTGGTAACTACGAGCAGTACTTC	CASSLGVGGNYEQYF
TRBV7-2	TRBJ1-5	.	.	TGTGCCAGCAGCTTCATTGGGCAGGATCAGCCCCAGCATTTT	CASSFIGQDQPQHF
TRBV19	TRBJ1-4	TRBD1	.	TGTGCCAGTAGTGACCGGGACAGGGGGAATGAAAAACTGTTTTTT	CASSDRDRGNEKLFF
TRBV4-1	TRBJ2-5	.	.	TGCGCCAGCAGCCAAGATAATGGGCGGGACCCAGAGACCCAGTACTTC	CASSQDNGRDPETQYF
TRBV6-5	TRBJ2-7	.	.	TGTGCCAGCAGTTACTCCCGCGGGACAGTCGACGAGCAGTACTTC	CASSYSRGTVDEQYF
TRBV29-1	TRBJ2-7	TRBD2	once	TGCAGCGGCACTAGCGGAGGGACCTACGAGCAGTACTTC	CSGTSGGTYEQYF
TRBV10-3	TRBJ2-7	.	.	TGTGCCATCAGCCGAACGGACAGCTACGAGCAGTACTTC	CAISRTDSYEQYF
TRBV5-6	TRBJ2-7	.	few	TGTGCCAGCAGCTTGTCTTTGTACGAGCAGTACTTC	CASSLSLYEQYF
TRBV4-2	TRBJ2-7	.	.	TGTGCCAGCAGCCCCACCGGTAGTAGGGGAACGGGCGAGCAGTACTTC	CASSPTGSRGTGEQYF
TRBV29-1	TRBJ2-5	.	.	TGCAGCGTTGGCCGGGACACCCTTCACCCACAAGAGACCCAGTACTTC	CSVGRDTLHPQETQYF
TRBV5-1	TRBJ2-1	TRBD2	.	TGCGCCAGCTTTTCGGGACTAGCGGTCTACAATGAGCAGTTCTTC	CASFSGLAVYNEQFF
TRBV7-9	TRBJ1-1	TRBD1	.	TGTGCCAGCAGCCTATCTTCGGGGGCAGGGGGAGCTTTCTTT	CASSLSSGAGGAFF
TRBV11-3	TRBJ2-1	TRBD2	.	TGTGCCAGCAGCCCACGCGGGGGGAGGGGGAGATACAATGAGCAGTTCTTC	CASSPRGGRGRYNEQFF
TRBV12-5	TRBJ1-4	.	.	TGTGCTAGTGGTTCGGGACTGTCTGAGGAAAAACTGTTTTTT	CASGSGLSEEKLFF
TRBV4-1	TRBJ1-1	.	.	TGCGCCAGCAGCCAAGGAGGAGGTAGGAACACTGAAGCTTTCTTT	CASSQGGGRNTEAFF
TRBV29-1	TRBJ2-1	TRBD2	.	TGCAGCGTCTCACTTAGCGGGACTAGAGGTGAGCAGCTCTTC	CSVSLSGTRGEQLF
TRBV11-3	TRBJ1-1	.	.	TGTGCCAGCAGCCCGCACCCGGGGACTGAAGCTTTCTTT	CASSPHPGTEAFF
TRBV27	TRBJ2-1	TRBD1	.	TGTGCCAGCAGTTTAACAGGGGACAATGAGCAGTTCTTC	CASSLTGDNEQFF
TRBV7-9	TRBJ2-7	TRBD1	.	TGTGCCAGCAGCTTAGGTGTAGTTGGGACAGGGGGTGAAGAGCAGTACTTC	CASSLGVVGTGGEEQYF
TRBV4-1	TRBJ2-2	TRBD2	.	TGCGCCAGCAGCCAAGATGGGACTAGCGGGAACACCGGGGAGCTGTTTTTT	CASSQDGTSGNTGELFF
TRBV19	TRBJ2-7	.	.	TGTGCCAGTAGTATATCCAGGGCCGCCTACGAGCAGTACTTC	CASSISRAAYEQYF
TRBV27	TRBJ2-1	TRBD2	.	TGTGCCAGCAGAATCGTAGCGGGGGGACCCAATGAGCAGTTCTTC	CASRIVAGGPNEQFF
TRBV13	TRBJ1-1	.	.	TGTGCCAGCAGCTTCCAGGGGTGGGGTGAAGCTTTCTTT	CASSFQGWGEAFF
TRBV10-3	TRBJ1-1	.	once	TGTGCCATCAGTGATTTACAGGGCACTGAAGCTTTCTTT	CAISDLQGTEAFF
TRBV2	TRBJ1-3	TRBD1	.	TGTGCCAGCAGTGAAGCGCTTCGGACAGGGCCTGGAAACACCATATATTTT	CASSEALRTGPGNTIYF
TRBV5-4	TRBJ2-5	.	.	TGTGCCAGCAGCTTGGATCCGAGTGGAGGAGGAGAGACCCAGTACTTC	CASSLDPSGGGETQYF
TRBV27	TRBJ2-7	.	.	TGTGCCAGCAGTTCCCTCTACGAGCAGTACTTC	CASSSLYEQYF
TRBV30	TRBJ2-7	.	.	TGTGCCTGGAGTTTAGTCTACGAGCAGTACTTC	CAWSLVYEQYF